The clone carrying this T cell receptor beta chain has just a few counts. The sample belongs to a study of OX40 agonist ivuxolimab in advanced cancers. Background on the study: It was ivuxolimab, an agonistic anti-OX40 (CD134) antibody, that patients were treated with.

The assay was immunoSEQ multiplex PCR, and TCRdb's table has in-frame clones only and misses some. The repertoire includes 55,000 to 65,000 clones, 85% to 95% of them detected once, and 0.35% to 0.55% sits in the top ten. The CDR3 covers 15 residues. CDR1 is SQVTM and CDR2 is ANQGSEA in the germline V gene. V shed 7 bases and J shed 2 bases, with 20 bases lying between them. This sample comprised CD4+ or CD8+ T cells sorted from blood, obtained in a trial of the OX40 agonist ivuxolimab. The source of this sequence is an adult with an advanced solid tumor such as melanoma, head and neck, liver or kidney cancer. The chain combines TRBV29-1 with TRBJ1-1; perhaps TRBD1 as D (6 bases). Written as DNA, the CDR3 is TGCAGCGCTCCCTCTAGGGGGGCGGTTAACACTGAAGCTTTCTTT. This sequence encodes CSAPSRGAVNTEAFF.